The 23 T cell receptor beta chains listed next were all sequenced from one sample in a study of blood T cell repertoires in COVID-19. Only in-frame clones appear in the TCRdb table, and some are missing; sequencing was by immunoSEQ multiplex PCR. Of around 200,000 clones in the sample, 70% to 90% were seen once. The sequenced sample was PBMCs or T cells enriched from blood (not recorded which). The receptors were gathered from a man under 40 who had recovered from COVID-19.

The chain has TRBV19 and TRBJ1-4; maybe TRBD1 (6 bases). Looked up from germline, CDR1 is LNHDA and CDR2 is SQIVND (reference sequence). The CDR3 runs 13 residues. V was trimmed by 9 bases and J by 3 bases, leaving 11 bases between them. CDR3 sequence (DNA): TGTGCCAGCGCCAGGGGTTCTAATGAAAAACTGTTTTTT. This encodes CASARGSNEKLFF.

The chain carries TRBV6-5 and TRBJ1-1, with D possibly matching TRBD1 (6 bases). Germline V gene data show CDR1 as MNHEY and CDR2 as SVGAGI. This CDR3 has 14 amino acids. V shed 6 bases and J shed 0 bases, with 11 bases lying between them. CDR3 sequence (DNA): TGTGCCAGCAGCCCGGACAGCCTGAACACTGAAGCTTTCTTT. Translated: CASSPDSLNTEAFF.

This chain connects TRBV24-1 to TRBJ2-1; 9 nucleotides agree with TRBD1. This CDR3 region has 16 residues. V was clipped by 3 bases and J by 9 bases; unmatched bases: 11. Germline V gives CDR1 KGHDR, CDR2 SFDVKD. CDR3 coding DNA: TGTGCCACCAGTGATGGGGACAGGGCTCACCTCAGTGAGCAGTTCTTC. It codes for CATSDGDRAHLSEQFF.

V is TRBV2 and J is TRBJ1-2, with 8 positions matching TRBD1. V shed 6 bases, J shed 1 base, and the junction held 7 bases outside the gene matches. Germline CDR1 is SNHLY and CDR2 is FYNNEI. This CDR3 contains 15 residues. The CDR3 DNA reads as TGTGCCAGCAGACCCCGGACAGGGAATAACTATGGCTACACCTTC. Encoded protein: CASRPRTGNNYGYTF. The full variable domain, completed using reference TRBV2 and TRBJ1-2, is EPEVTQTPSHQVTQMGQEVILRCVPISNHLYFYWYRQILGQKVEFLVSFYNNEISEKSEIFDDQFSVERPDGSNFTLKIRSTKLEDSAMYFCASRPRTGNNYGYTFGSGTRLTVV.

This rearrangement joins TRBV5-6 to TRBJ2-3, with 10 nucleotides matching TRBD2. The CDR3 has 15 amino acids. The germline V gene has CDR1 SGHDT and CDR2 YYEEEE. V shed 0 bases, J shed 6 bases, and the junction held 4 bases outside the gene matches. The DNA for the CDR3 is TGTGCCAGCAGCTTGGCTCTAGCGGGGGTCGATACGCAGTATTTT. Translated, it gives CASSLALAGVDTQYF.

This clone was seen only once. The V and J genes are TRBV14 and TRBJ2-1; D may be TRBD2 (5 bases). The length of the CDR3 is 16 residues. Trimming cost V 6 bases and J 0 bases, with 15 bases left between them. The V gene's germline CDR1 is SGHDN and CDR2 FVKESK. CDR3 sequence: CASSPTGLVSYNEQFF. The CDR3 DNA reads TGTGCCAGCAGTCCCACTGGACTGGTCTCCTACAATGAGCAGTTCTTC.

The rearrangement links TRBV2 to TRBJ1-5, with TRBD1 matching 9 bases. Germline V gene sequence: CDR1 SNHLY, CDR2 FYNNEI. V trimming: 5 bases; J trimming: 6 bases; junction bases outside the gene matches: 8. This CDR3 region has 15 residues. The CDR3 protein is CASSLQGAGSQPQHF. The CDR3 DNA follows: TGTGCCAGCAGTCTACAGGGGGCTGGGAGTCAGCCCCAGCATTTT.

The chain uses TRBV5-1 and TRBJ2-3; 11 positions agree with TRBD2. CDR1 and CDR2 from the germline V gene are SGHRS and YFSETQ. V was clipped by 5 bases and J by 1 base; unmatched bases: 3. This CDR3 is built from 15 residues. Here the CDR3 DNA reads TGCGCCAGCAGTACTAGCGGGGGCCGCACAGATACGCAGTATTTT. As protein: CASSTSGGRTDTQYF. The full variable domain, rest sourced from reference TRBV5-1 and TRBJ2-3, is KAGVTQTPRYLIKTRGQQVTLSCSPISGHRSVSWYQQTPGQGLQFLFEYFSETQRNKGNFPGRFSGRQFSNSRSEMNVSTLELGDSALYLCASSTSGGRTDTQYFGPGTRLTVL.

The chain joins TRBV5-1 to TRBJ2-1; TRBD1 is a possible D gene (5 bases). Deletions cut 4 bases from V and 5 bases from J, with 10 bases between. This CDR3 region has 13 residues. Germline loops: CDR1 SGHRS, CDR2 YFSETQ. CDR3 sequence: CASSTTANNEQFF. DNA of the CDR3: TGCGCCAGCAGCACGACAGCCAACAATGAGCAGTTCTTC.

The CDR3 protein is CASSYSGTGDEKLFF. CDR3 coding DNA: TGTGCCAGCAGTTACTCGGGGACAGGCGATGAAAAACTGTTTTTT. The gene calls are TRBV6-6 and TRBJ1-4; 8 positions match TRBD1. CDR3 length: 15 amino acids. V lost 0 bases and J lost 6; bases outside the gene matches: 3. Germline V gives CDR1 MNHNY, CDR2 SVGAGI (reference sequence).

The V gene is TRBV24-1, the J gene TRBJ2-5; possibly TRBD1 for D (5 bases). The germline V gene encodes CDR1 KGHDR and CDR2 SFDVKD. V shed 4 bases and J shed 2 bases, with 10 bases lying between them. The CDR3 spans 14 residues. CDR3 in amino acids: CATSETGGQETQYF. The CDR3 nucleotides are TGTGCCACCAGTGAAACAGGTGGACAAGAGACCCAGTACTTC.

This clone has only one observation. The chain has TRBV11-2 and TRBJ2-3; D is uncertain. The length of the CDR3 is 14 residues. Germline CDR1 is SGHAT and CDR2 is FQNNGV. Trimming took off 5 bases at V and 0 bases at J, with 9 bases between the two ends. This CDR3 reads CASSRRASTDTQYF. The CDR3 nucleotides read TGTGCCAGCAGCCGGAGAGCTAGCACAGATACGCAGTATTTT.

This chain uses TRBV15 with TRBJ2-7; D may be TRBD1 (6 bases). CDR3 length equals 18 residues. Germline CDR1 and CDR2: LNHNV and YYDKDF (reference sequence). Trimming left V 11 bases short and J 0 bases short, with 29 bases between. The CDR3 nucleotides are TGTGCCGCGCCGACAGGCGAGCCGAAACTTTTAAGCTCCTACGAGCAGTACTTC. Protein: CAAPTGEPKLLSSYEQYF.

This clone came up once. The chain uses TRBV27 and TRBJ2-7; 7 nucleotides agree with TRBD2. CDR3 length: 15 residues. Per the germline V gene, CDR1 is MNHEY and CDR2 is SMNVEV (reference sequence). J gave up 0 bases and V 2 bases, and 4 bases lay outside the gene matches. CDR3: CASSLLGGSSYEQYF. CDR3 DNA: TGTGCCAGCAGTTTACTCGGGGGGAGCTCCTACGAGCAGTACTTC.

The rearrangement links TRBV27 to TRBJ1-6, with D unclear. Germline V lookup: CDR1 MNHEY, CDR2 SMNVEV (reference sequence). The germline V and J ends were trimmed by 5 bases and 6 bases, with 20 bases remaining between them. CDR3 length: 17 residues. CDR3 sequence reads: CASSSIGVRVVNSPLHF. CDR3 nucleotide sequence: TGTGCCAGCAGTAGTATCGGGGTGAGAGTGGTTAATTCACCCCTCCACTTT.

This rearrangement joins TRBV11-2 to TRBJ2-2; 10 bases fit TRBD1. Germline V gene data show CDR1 as SGHAT and CDR2 as FQNNGV. CDR3 length: 15 amino acids. V was clipped by 5 bases and J by 6 bases; unmatched bases: 6. The CDR3 region has the DNA TGTGCCAGCAGCCCACGGGGACAGGGGTCCGGGGAGCTGTTTTTT. Protein sequence: CASSPRGQGSGELFF.

The CDR3 spells CASSLAVAGVREQFF. The CDR3 coding sequence is TGTGCCAGCAGCTTAGCGGTAGCGGGAGTCCGGGAGCAGTTCTTC. The chain has TRBV11-2 and TRBJ2-1, with 9 bases identical to TRBD2. The CDR3 has 15 amino acids. Trimming at V came to 1 base and at J to 10 bases, leaving 8 bases not matched to a gene. CDR1 and CDR2 (germline): SGHAT, FQNNGV.

The chain carries TRBV4-2 and TRBJ2-7, with TRBD1 matching over 8 bases. CDR1 and CDR2 from the germline V gene are LGHNA and YNFKEQ. Germline trimming cut 0 bases from V and 3 bases from J; bases unmatched to any gene: 4. The CDR3 has 15 residues. The CDR3 here is CASSQDRGLVYEQYF. The CDR3 nucleotides are TGTGCCAGCAGCCAAGACAGGGGGCTGGTCTACGAGCAGTACTTC.

The chain links TRBV14 to TRBJ1-2; no clear D. This CDR3 contains 14 residues. V was shortened by 0 bases and J by 4 bases, with 9 bases between the two germline ends. Germline values: CDR1 SGHDN, CDR2 FVKESK. CDR3 coding DNA: TGTGCCAGCAGCCAAGATTTGACAATCTATGGCTACACCTTC. Protein sequence: CASSQDLTIYGYTF.

The V call is TRBV1, the J call TRBJ1-6. TRBV1 is a documented pseudogene. This CDR3 contains 15 residues. CDR3: CTSSQVWGRNSPLHF. The CDR3 region has the DNA TGCACCAGCAGCCAAGTTTGGGGGAGGAATTCACCCCTCCACTTT.

The gene calls are TRBV6-4 and TRBJ2-1; no clear D gene. This CDR3 spans 13 amino acids. Deletions cut 4 bases from V and 5 bases from J, with 9 bases between. Germline-derived CDR1 and CDR2 are MRHNA and SNTAGT. CDR3 protein: CASSVELNNEQFF. The DNA for the CDR3 is TGTGCCAGCAGTGTGGAGCTTAACAATGAGCAGTTCTTC.

J is TRBJ2-1 and V is TRBV7-2; unclear D gene. The germline V gene encodes CDR1 SGHTA and CDR2 FQGNSA. V lost 1 base, J lost 3 bases, and 7 bases lay in between. The CDR3 covers 14 residues. CDR3 protein: CASSLDPNYNEQFF. DNA of the CDR3: TGTGCCAGCAGCTTAGATCCAAACTACAATGAGCAGTTCTTC.

The V call is TRBV6-5, the J call TRBJ1-2; 8 nucleotides line up with TRBD1. This CDR3 comprises 13 residues. The V gene end was trimmed by 5 bases and the J gene end by 6 bases; junction bases not matched to a gene: 5. CDR1 and CDR2 from the germline V gene are MNHEY and SVGAGI. CDR3 residues: CASSQPTGDGYTF. The CDR3, as DNA: TGTGCCAGCAGTCAACCGACAGGGGATGGCTACACCTTC.